These 6 T cell receptor beta chains originate from one sample sequenced in a study of blood T cell repertoires in COVID-19. Produced via immunoSEQ multiplex PCR; TCRdb's table is partial and in-frame only. The sample carries around 250,000 clones, approximately 80% recorded once. The specimen was peripheral blood. The receptors derive from a human donor in a cohort sampled during active COVID-19.

This clone was counted a few times. The chain has TRBV5-1 and TRBJ1-4, with D uncertain. CDR1 and CDR2 (germline): SGHRS, YFSETQ. This CDR3 contains 15 residues. The V end lost 0 bases, the J end lost 4 bases, and 10 bases lay between the germline ends. CDR3 loop: CASSLDTAFNEKLFF. Written as DNA, the CDR3 is TGCGCCAGCAGCTTGGATACAGCCTTTAATGAAAAACTGTTTTTT.

The V gene is TRBV19, the J gene TRBJ2-5; 12 bases are shared with TRBD1. The CDR3 length is 16 residues. V trimming: 7 bases; J trimming: 4 bases; junction bases outside the gene matches: 10. Germline V gene data show CDR1 as LNHDA and CDR2 as SQIVND (reference sequence). CDR3 amino acids: CASNAGDRGLLETQYF. The CDR3 region has the DNA TGTGCCAGTAATGCAGGGGACAGGGGGCTTCTAGAGACCCAGTACTTC.

V gene TRBV12-3 or TRBV12-4 combines with J gene TRBJ2-1, with D unclear. V lost 5 bases to trimming and J lost 5 bases, with 10 bases between them. The CDR3 has 13 residues. The CDR3 sequence is CASSDLIDNEQFF. As DNA, the CDR3 is TGTGCCAGCAGTGACTTGATAGACAATGAGCAGTTCTTC.

This chain joins TRBV21-1 and TRBJ2-7; whether TRBD1, the table's D call, matches the DNA was not checked. TRBV21-1 is labeled a pseudogene. The CDR3 extends over 13 amino acids. DNA for the CDR3: TGTGCCAGCAGCAGGGACAGGAACTACGAGCAGTACTTC. Protein product: CASSRDRNYEQYF.

The chain has TRBV7-8 and TRBJ2-1; 7 nucleotides align to TRBD2. This CDR3 region has 16 residues. Germline CDR1 reads SGHVS; CDR2 reads FQNEAQ. The V segment lost 1 base and the J segment 6 bases; nucleotides outside the gene matches: 9. Here the CDR3 DNA reads TGTGCCAGCAGCTTAGTACTAGAGGGAGGGTTCAATGAGCAGTTCTTC. This encodes CASSLVLEGGFNEQFF.

V is TRBV5-1 and J is TRBJ2-7, with D tentatively TRBD2 (7 bases). The germline V gene has CDR1 SGHRS and CDR2 YFSETQ. The CDR3 covers 12 residues. V was clipped by 6 bases and J by 1 base, with 8 bases between them. Here the CDR3 reads CASKGGSYEQYF. The CDR3, as DNA: TGCGCCAGCAAGGGGGGGTCCTACGAGCAGTACTTC.